The 25 T cell receptor beta chains given below trace back to one sample, sequenced in a study of cytomegalovirus exposure and HLA in healthy donors. Here immunoSEQ multiplex PCR was the method, and the copy in TCRdb shows in-frame clones only, minus some. The data show 130,000 or so clones, around 89% seen once. Material: PBMCs. These receptors all stem from a woman in her 30s in good health and CMV-seropositive.

This chain connects TRBV6-5 to TRBJ2-7; weak D call: TRBD2 (6 bases). Germline CDR1 is MNHEY and CDR2 is SVGAGI. The V end lost 2 bases, the J end lost 3 bases, and 17 bases lay between the germline ends. The CDR3 consists of 16 residues. In nucleotides, the CDR3 is TGTGCCAGCAGTTACCCCGGCCCCGGGAGAGGCTACGAGCAGTACTTC. It codes for CASSYPGPGRGYEQYF.

This clone is a singleton in its sample. This sequence joins TRBV2 and TRBJ2-3, with 10 bases that match TRBD2. V dropped 6 bases and J dropped 0; count of bases not matched to a gene: 6. Germline CDR1 and CDR2: SNHLY and FYNNEI. This CDR3 has 16 residues. The CDR3 coding sequence is TGTGCCAGCAGCCCCCTAGCGGGGGCCAGCACAGATACGCAGTATTTT. This codes for CASSPLAGASTDTQYF.

This chain joins TRBV19 and TRBJ1-5; 11 nucleotides line up with TRBD1. The germline gives CDR1 LNHDA, CDR2 SQIVND (reference sequence). V lost 3 bases, J lost 5 bases, and 6 bases stayed unmatched. The CDR3 spans 16 residues. The CDR3 coding sequence is TGTGCCAGTAGTATTAGGGACAGGGGGTCTCATCAGCCCCAGCATTTT. Amino acid sequence: CASSIRDRGSHQPQHF.

V and J are TRBV7-2 and TRBJ2-2; the match to TRBD1 covers 9 bases. V was pared by 3 bases and J by 1 base, with 6 bases of the junction left unmatched. CDR1 is SGHTA, CDR2 FQGNSA, per germline. The CDR3 has 17 residues. CDR3 sequence reads: CASSFYYRGQNTGELFF. CDR3 nucleotide sequence: TGTGCCAGCAGCTTCTATTACAGGGGGCAGAACACCGGGGAGCTGTTTTTT. The full variable domain, completed using reference TRBV7-2 and TRBJ2-2, is GAGVSQSPSNKVTEKGKDVELRCDPISGHTALYWYRQSLGQGLEFLIYFQGNSAPDKSGLPSDRFSAERTGGSVSTLTIQRTQQEDSAVYLCASSFYYRGQNTGELFFGEGSRLTVL.

V gene TRBV6-5 combines with J gene TRBJ2-3; a possible D gene is TRBD1 (5 bases). The CDR3 consists of 14 residues. The germline gives CDR1 MNHEY, CDR2 SVGAGI. V was trimmed by 2 bases and J by 0 bases, leaving 6 bases between them. CDR3 region: CASSYGASTDTQYF. The CDR3 nucleotides read TGTGCCAGCAGTTACGGGGCTAGCACAGATACGCAGTATTTT.

The chain joins TRBV9 to TRBJ2-2; no clear D gene. The V end was cut by 3 bases, the J end by 0 bases, with 3 bases between. Germline loops: CDR1 SGDLS, CDR2 YYNGEE. The CDR3 spans 13 residues. CDR3 protein: CASSGTNTGELFF. Written as DNA, the CDR3 is TGTGCCAGCAGCGGTACGAACACCGGGGAGCTGTTTTTT.

The chain recombines TRBV5-1 with TRBJ2-3, with 14 bases fitting TRBD2. Germline loops: CDR1 SGHRS, CDR2 YFSETQ. CDR3 length equals 16 residues. The J segment lost 2 bases and the V segment lost 4 bases, leaving 3 bases of the junction unmatched. The CDR3 DNA reads as TGCGCCAGCAGCGTGGGACTAGCGGGAGTCACAGATACGCAGTATTTT. Translated: CASSVGLAGVTDTQYF.

This rearrangement joins TRBV2 to TRBJ2-5, with TRBD2 matching 15 bases. Trimming took 7 bases from V and 2 from J; bases not matched to a gene: 2. CDR3 length: 15 residues. Germline loops: CDR1 SNHLY, CDR2 FYNNEI. The CDR3, as DNA: TGTGCCAGCAAAGGGACTAGCGGGGGGCAAGAGACCCAGTACTTC. This encodes CASKGTSGGQETQYF.

CDR3 DNA sequence: TGTGCCAGCTCACCTCTTCCCCCCCAGCGCGCCACAGGGAATGAGCAGTTCTTC. This codes for CASSPLPPQRATGNEQFF. The chain links TRBV18 to TRBJ2-1, with D possibly being TRBD1 (6 bases). The ends were cut back, 3 bases at V and 7 bases at J, with 25 bases in the middle. CDR1 and CDR2 (germline): KGHSH, LQKENI. This CDR3 region has 18 residues.

CDR3 residues: CASSPTGTNEKLFF. The CDR3 nucleotides read TGTGCCAGCTCACCGACAGGGACTAATGAAAAACTGTTTTTT. The V call is TRBV18, the J call TRBJ1-4; TRBD1 matches 7 bases. Trimming cost V 3 bases and J 2 bases; bases outside gene matches: 0. The CDR3 contains 14 residues. Per the germline V gene, CDR1 is KGHSH and CDR2 is LQKENI.

The chain couples TRBV6-5 to TRBJ1-1; 8 nucleotides align to TRBD1. V shed 1 base and J 4 bases; nucleotides not matched to a gene: 2. The CDR3 runs to 14 residues. Germline assignment: CDR1 MNHEY and CDR2 SVGAGI. This chain's CDR3 is CASSYYRGGTEAFF. Written as DNA, the CDR3 is TGTGCCAGCAGTTACTACAGGGGGGGCACTGAAGCTTTCTTT.

The sample holds a few counts of this clone. The V gene is TRBV7-8, the J gene TRBJ2-7, with D possibly being TRBD2 (5 bases). This CDR3 has 14 residues. In germline, CDR1 is SGHVS, CDR2 FQNEAQ. The V end was cut by 5 bases, the J end by 7 bases, with 18 bases between. DNA of the CDR3: TGTGCCAGCAGCCCAGTCCTGGGAGAGGGAGAGCAGTACTTC. Amino acids: CASSPVLGEGEQYF.

The V gene is TRBV28, the J gene TRBJ1-4; no firm D call. Trimming removed 4 bases from V and 2 bases from J, with 17 bases in between. This CDR3 spans 17 amino acids. Germline CDR1 and CDR2: MDHEN and SYDVKM. CDR3 DNA: TGTGCCAGCAGTTCCTTTACGTCTGCGGGGACTAATGAAAAACTGTTTTTT. Translated, it gives CASSSFTSAGTNEKLFF.

V and J are TRBV27 and TRBJ1-5, with 7 bases fitting TRBD1. Germline lookup yields CDR1 MNHEY and CDR2 SMNVEV (reference sequence). The CDR3 has 15 residues. The junction had 4 bases not matched to a gene; V was cut back by 3 bases and J by 2 bases. The CDR3 protein is CASSFGGGGNQPQHF. In DNA form, the CDR3 reads TGTGCCAGCAGTTTCGGAGGGGGCGGCAATCAGCCCCAGCATTTT.

This chain links TRBV7-9 with TRBJ2-5; TRBD1 matches at 10 bases. V shed 1 base, J shed 5 bases, and the junction held 4 bases outside the gene matches. Germline V gene data show CDR1 as SEHNR and CDR2 as FQNEAQ (reference sequence). There are 15 residues in the CDR3. CDR3 bases: TGTGCCAGCAGCTTAGGGGACAGGGGTTCGGAGACCCAGTACTTC. Residues: CASSLGDRGSETQYF.

The genes are TRBV6-1 and TRBJ2-7; D unclear. From germline, CDR1 is MNHNS and CDR2 SASEGT. Trimming cost V 1 base and J 2 bases, with 9 bases left between them. There are 14 residues in the CDR3. The CDR3 DNA reads TGTGCCAGCAGTGAAGGTCCAGGCCCCTACGAGCAGTACTTC. Its protein product is CASSEGPGPYEQYF.

The CDR3 spells CASSSYSGRANNEQFF. CDR3 DNA: TGTGCCAGCAGCTCCTATAGCGGGAGGGCCAACAATGAGCAGTTCTTC. J is TRBJ2-1 and V is TRBV11-2, with 11 bases aligning to TRBD2. J lost 5 bases, V lost 4 bases, and 7 bases had no gene match. CDR1 and CDR2 (germline): SGHAT, FQNNGV. This CDR3 region has 16 residues.

The CDR3 DNA reads TGTGCCAGCAGTGAATATACTTCGGGGGGGCCAGATACGCAGTATTTT. It yields the protein CASSEYTSGGPDTQYF. This chain uses TRBV25-1 with TRBJ2-3; 8 bases agree with TRBD2. The germline V gene encodes CDR1 MGHDK and CDR2 SYGVNS. With V trimmed by 0 bases and J by 4 bases, 6 bases remained unmatched. The CDR3 is 16 residues long.

This clone is a singleton in its sample. The J gene is TRBJ2-2, the V gene TRBV7-3; maybe TRBD1 (5 bases). Per germline, CDR1 SGHTA and CDR2 FQGTGA. V gave up 4 bases and J gave up 5 bases, with 5 bases separating them. This CDR3 contains 12 residues. The CDR3 DNA is TGTGCCAGCAGCTCAGGGACCGGGGAGCTGTTTTTT. Translated, it gives CASSSGTGELFF.

CDR3 nucleotides: TGTGCCAGCAGCGAAGGGGCTTTACTTAATGAAAAACTGTTTTTT. Translating it yields CASSEGALLNEKLFF. The chain couples TRBV4-2 to TRBJ1-4, with D perhaps TRBD1 (5 bases). The CDR3 contains 15 residues. V shed 5 bases and J shed 4 bases, with 14 bases lying between them. Germline V lookup: CDR1 LGHNA, CDR2 YNFKEQ.

This chain connects TRBV5-1 to TRBJ2-7; 11 bases are a match to TRBD1. Per germline, CDR1 SGHRS and CDR2 YFSETQ. This CDR3 has 15 residues. V lost 4 bases to trimming and J lost 3 bases; unmatched junction nucleotides: 6. CDR3 sequence: CASSPGQGAVYEQYF. CDR3 DNA: TGCGCCAGCAGCCCCGGACAGGGGGCGGTCTACGAGCAGTACTTC.

This sequence joins TRBV29-1 and TRBJ2-3, with a possible D match to TRBD2 (6 bases). From germline, CDR1 is SQVTM and CDR2 ANQGSEA. The CDR3 consists of 17 residues. V lost 6 bases and J 0 bases, leaving 22 bases between the germline ends. This chain's CDR3 is CSVRGRTGPYSTDTQYF. Here the CDR3 DNA reads TGCAGCGTCCGGGGGAGGACGGGGCCTTATAGCACAGATACGCAGTATTTT.

The chain couples TRBV2 to TRBJ1-1; D might be TRBD1 (5 bases). Trimming pared 4 bases from V and 1 base from J, leaving 16 bases between. There are 16 residues in the CDR3. Germline V gene lookup returns CDR1 SNHLY and CDR2 FYNNEI. Written as DNA, the CDR3 is TGTGCCAGCAGTGGTCTTTGGGGGGACGGGAACACTGAAGCTTTCTTT. Its protein is CASSGLWGDGNTEAFF.

The chain joins TRBV27 to TRBJ2-7; 9 bases are shared with TRBD1. Germline trimming cut 6 bases from V and 7 bases from J; bases unmatched to any gene: 7. The CDR3 covers 13 residues. Germline V CDR1 and CDR2: MNHEY, SMNVEV (reference sequence). In DNA form, the CDR3 reads TGTGCCAGCAGGTTTACGACAGGGGGAGAGCAGTACTTC. Its translation: CASRFTTGGEQYF.

The chain has TRBV27 and TRBJ1-6; unclear D gene. Germline assignment: CDR1 MNHEY and CDR2 SMNVEV (reference sequence). The CDR3 is made up of 14 amino acids. Trimming pared 7 bases from V and 4 bases from J, leaving 11 bases between. The CDR3 loop is CASTSGGYNSPLHF. CDR3 coding DNA: TGTGCCAGCACCTCAGGCGGGTATAATTCACCCCTCCACTTT.